These 18 T cell receptor beta chains originate from one sample sequenced in a study of cytomegalovirus exposure and HLA in healthy donors. This table comes from immunoSEQ multiplex PCR, and its TCRdb copy is limited to in-frame clones, with some not included. The sample has roughly 60,000 clones, just under 95% seen once; the top ten hold around 2.3%. Material: PBMCs. These receptors were collected from a man aged 18 to 35 in good health and CMV-seronegative.

This clone was detected once. V is TRBV19 and J is TRBJ2-1; TRBD2 is a possible D gene (5 bases). V lost 0 bases and J 10 bases, leaving 7 bases between the germline ends. The CDR3 has 12 amino acids. Germline-derived CDR1 and CDR2 are LNHDA and SQIVND (reference sequence). CDR3 region: CASSIDWEEQFF. Here the CDR3 DNA reads TGTGCCAGTAGTATAGATTGGGAGGAGCAGTTCTTC.

V usage is TRBV27 and J usage is TRBJ1-1; tentatively, D is TRBD1 (5 bases). From germline, CDR1 is MNHEY and CDR2 SMNVEV (reference sequence). Trimming took 4 bases from V and 3 from J, leaving 12 bases between them. This CDR3 region has 14 residues. As DNA, the CDR3 is TGTGCCAGCAGTTCCCTTAGCAGGGACACTGAAGCTTTCTTT. This translates into CASSSLSRDTEAFF.

The chain links TRBV7-8 to TRBJ1-5; 7 bases agree with TRBD1. The trim removed 1 base at V and 1 base at J, leaving 10 bases unmatched. The V gene's germline CDR1 is SGHVS and CDR2 FQNEAQ. This CDR3 has 18 residues. CDR3 loop: CASSLVRDSPASNQPQHF. Written as DNA, the CDR3 is TGTGCCAGCAGCTTAGTTAGGGACAGTCCAGCAAGCAATCAGCCCCAGCATTTT. The whole variable domain, filled in from reference TRBV7-8 and TRBJ1-5, reads GAGVSQSPRYKVAKRGQDVALRCDPISGHVSLFWYQQALGQGPEFLTYFQNEAQLDKSGLPSDRFFAERPEGSVSTLKIQRTQQEDSAVYLCASSLVRDSPASNQPQHFGDGTRLSIL.

The chain has TRBV30 and TRBJ2-3; TRBD1 matches 12 bases. Unmatched junction bases numbered 12, after V lost 4 bases and J lost 4 bases. This CDR3 contains 17 residues. Germline V gene lookup returns CDR1 GTSNPN and CDR2 SVGIG (reference sequence). The CDR3 DNA follows: TGTGCCTGGAACCCCCCTCCGGGACAGGGGGCAGCAGATACGCAGTATTTT. The encoded protein is CAWNPPPGQGAADTQYF. Looking up the rest from reference TRBV30 and TRBJ2-3 gives the full variable domain: SQTIHQWPATLVQPVGSPLSLECTVEGTSNPNLYWYRQAAGRGLQLLFYSVGIGQISSEVPQNLSASRPQDRQFILSSKKLLLSDSGFYLCAWNPPPGQGAADTQYFGPGTRLTVL.

The rearrangement joins TRBV2 to TRBJ1-1; D is unclear. The CDR3 totals 14 residues. Germline CDR1 SNHLY, CDR2 FYNNEI. Trimming stripped 0 bases from V and 3 bases from J, with 8 bases between. The DNA of the CDR3 is TGTGCCAGCAGTGAAGCCTCGGGGTACACTGAAGCTTTCTTT. Its protein is CASSEASGYTEAFF.

The J gene is TRBJ2-5, the V gene TRBV18; D ambiguous. Germline loops: CDR1 KGHSH, CDR2 LQKENI. The germline V and J ends were trimmed by 1 base and 5 bases, with 5 bases remaining between them. CDR3 length: 12 residues. Here the CDR3 DNA reads TGTGCCAGCTCACCACAACGGGAGACCCAGTACTTC. It yields the protein CASSPQRETQYF.

The chain is built from TRBV27 and TRBJ1-1; D is possibly TRBD1 (5 bases). V lost 7 bases and J 5 bases, leaving 14 bases between the germline ends. Germline V gene data show CDR1 as MNHEY and CDR2 as SMNVEV (reference sequence). The CDR3 has 13 amino acids. The CDR3 loop reads CASTRLEGTEAFF. The CDR3, as DNA: TGTGCCAGCACCAGACTGGAGGGGACTGAAGCTTTCTTT.

V usage is TRBV6-6 and J usage is TRBJ2-7; 7 bases fit TRBD1. Germline V gene data show CDR1 as MNHNY and CDR2 as SVGAGI (reference sequence). CDR3 length: 16 amino acids. Germline trimming cut 1 base from V and 2 bases from J; bases unmatched to any gene: 8. CDR3 sequence (DNA): TGTGCCAGCAGTTACTTAGAGCGGACAGGTCCCTACGAGCAGTACTTC. Translated, it gives CASSYLERTGPYEQYF.

This chain connects TRBV14 to TRBJ2-1; 7 nucleotides align to TRBD1. Germline CDR1 reads SGHDN; CDR2 reads FVKESK. V lost 4 bases to trimming and J lost 4 bases; unmatched junction nucleotides: 4. The CDR3 extends over 14 amino acids. In DNA form, the CDR3 reads TGTGCCAGCAGCCCTTCACAGGGGTACAATGAGCAGTTCTTC. It encodes CASSPSQGYNEQFF.

As to this clone: Other DNA variants within this sample encode the same CDR3. The gene calls are TRBV29-1 and TRBJ2-7; 13 nucleotides match TRBD2. Germline CDR1 and CDR2: SQVTM and ANQGSEA. The CDR3 runs to 13 residues. Germline trimming cut 6 bases from V and 5 bases from J; bases unmatched to any gene: 4. The CDR3 nucleotides are TGCAGCGTGGATGGACTAGCGGGAGACGAGCAGTACTTC. It codes for CSVDGLAGDEQYF.

The rearrangement uses TRBV28 and TRBJ1-2, with 10 bases fitting TRBD1. CDR1 is MDHEN and CDR2 is SYDVKM in the germline V gene. The CDR3 consists of 14 residues. J lost 4 bases, V lost 6 bases, and 5 bases had no gene match. The CDR3 DNA sequence: TGTGCCAGCAGGCCCTGGACAGGGGGCTATGGCTACACCTTC. This translates into CASRPWTGGYGYTF.

V usage is TRBV5-1 and J usage is TRBJ2-1, with TRBD2 matching over 8 bases. The length of the CDR3 is 16 residues. Germline-derived CDR1 and CDR2 are SGHRS and YFSETQ. With 4 bases clipped from V and 7 bases from J, the junction kept 13 bases outside the gene matches. The CDR3 sequence is CASSTAGAGGVNEQFF. The DNA for the CDR3 is TGCGCCAGCAGCACGGCCGGCGCGGGAGGAGTAAATGAGCAGTTCTTC. The full variable domain, completed using reference TRBV5-1 and TRBJ2-1, is KAGVTQTPRYLIKTRGQQVTLSCSPISGHRSVSWYQQTPGQGLQFLFEYFSETQRNKGNFPGRFSGRQFSNSRSEMNVSTLELGDSALYLCASSTAGAGGVNEQFFGPGTRLTVL.

This chain connects TRBV2 to TRBJ2-7; no firm D call. The germline V and J ends were trimmed by 4 bases and 2 bases, with 9 bases remaining between them. The germline gives CDR1 SNHLY, CDR2 FYNNEI. This CDR3 spans 13 amino acids. As DNA, the CDR3 is TGTGCCAGCAGTGGACTCGTGGCCTACGAGCAGTACTTC. It is translated as CASSGLVAYEQYF.

This rearrangement joins TRBV27 to TRBJ2-1; D might be TRBD1 (5 bases). This CDR3 region has 11 residues. V was pared by 4 bases and J by 8 bases, with 6 bases between. The germline V gene has CDR1 MNHEY and CDR2 SMNVEV (reference sequence). The CDR3 bases are TGTGCCAGCAGTTGGGGCTATGAGCAGTTCTTC. It encodes CASSWGYEQFF.

Here the CDR3 reads CASSSSESTEAFF. The CDR3 DNA reads as TGTGCCAGCTCCTCGTCTGAGTCCACTGAAGCTTTCTTT. The rearrangement joins TRBV18 to TRBJ1-1, with D unresolved. V lost 6 bases, J lost 4 bases, and 12 bases lay in between. This CDR3 has 13 amino acids. Germline V gene sequence: CDR1 KGHSH, CDR2 LQKENI. Together with reference TRBV18 and TRBJ1-1, the CDR3 gives the full variable domain: NAGVMQNPRHLVRRRGQEARLRCSPMKGHSHVYWYRQLPEEGLKFMVYLQKENIIDESGMPKERFSAEFPKEGPSILRIQQVVRGDSAAYFCASSSSESTEAFFGQGTRLTVV.

The chain joins TRBV2 to TRBJ2-1; D perhaps matches TRBD2 (6 bases). V was pared by 6 bases and J by 5 bases, with 17 bases between. Per germline, CDR1 SNHLY and CDR2 FYNNEI. The CDR3 is made up of 15 amino acids. The CDR3, as DNA: TGTGCCAGCAGGTTTACCGGGAGTTGGGACAATGAGCAGTTCTTC. This translates into CASRFTGSWDNEQFF.

The chain employs TRBV10-2 and TRBJ2-7; TRBD1 matches 7 bases. Trimming removed 8 bases from V and 4 bases from J; junction bases left unmatched: 5. Germline V gene data show CDR1 as WSHSY and CDR2 as SAAADI. This CDR3 has 12 residues. The CDR3: CASRDRGYEQYF. The DNA for the CDR3 is TGCGCCAGCCGGGACAGAGGATACGAGCAGTACTTC.

This chain connects TRBV7-9 to TRBJ2-7; the D is unclear. Germline values: CDR1 SEHNR, CDR2 FQNEAQ (reference sequence). The CDR3 has 12 amino acids. V was shortened by 3 bases and J by 5 bases, with 8 bases between the two germline ends. The DNA for the CDR3 is TGTGCCAGCAGCTTCGTGAGGCACGAGCAGTACTTC. This translates into CASSFVRHEQYF.